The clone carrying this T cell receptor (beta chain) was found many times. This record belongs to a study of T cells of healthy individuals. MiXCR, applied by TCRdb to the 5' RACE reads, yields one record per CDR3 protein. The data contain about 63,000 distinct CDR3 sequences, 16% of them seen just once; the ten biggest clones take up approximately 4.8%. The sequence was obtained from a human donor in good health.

The CDR3 nucleotides read TGTGCCAGCACACCGGGGGGGGCGATTGAAAAACTGTTTTTT. Residues: CASTPGGAIEKLFF. This rearrangement joins TRBV7-9 to TRBJ1-4, with D possibly TRBD1 on 6 matching bases. CDR1 is SEHNR and CDR2 is FQNEAQ in the germline V gene (reference sequence). With 7 bases removed from V and 7 bases from J, the gap between germline ends came to 16 bases. This CDR3 region has 14 residues.